The TCR beta chain under discussion was sequenced for a study of blood T cells in healthy people across ages (dated by TCRdb to 2014 to 2015). Study-wide context: In model experiments, template switching captured about one uniquely barcoded TCR beta cDNA molecule for every two T cells. To track age-related changes in TCR beta repertoire diversity, the study relied on deep sequencing normalized with unique cDNA molecular identifiers. The donors were divided into four age groups: young (average about 15 years), middle-aged (over 35), aged (approximately 62) and long-lived (82). Donors of different ages were randomly distributed across sequencing lanes to avoid experimental bias. For two donors (one aged 18 to 30 and one aged 80 or older), the study analyzed two additional independent replicas of 1 million unique cDNA reads from the same blood draw.

The 39 donors, aged about 6 to 90 years, were systemically healthy Caucasian individuals from Russia. Each donor gave ten milliliters of peripheral blood, drawn into EDTA-treated Vacutainer tubes. Ficoll-Paque density-gradient centrifugation was used to isolate PBMCs, with at least 6 million per sample. Total RNA, at least 5 micrograms per sample, was extracted from PBMCs with Trizol reagent. For every donor, an aliquot of PBMCs went through flow cytometry to measure the percentages of naive CD45RAhigh/CD27high T cells. Library preparation employed 5' RACE. Instrument used: Illumina HiSeq 2500. A second about 7 to 12 cycle PCR used a sample-barcoded 5' primer and a J-beta primer mix. A template-switch 5' adaptor carrying 12 random nucleotides introduced a unique molecular identifier onto each TCR beta cDNA molecule. At least 2.5 million CDR3-containing paired-end reads were obtained from each sample. First-strand cDNA was synthesized from all RNA with the Mint cDNA synthesis kit, primed by a TRBC-specific oligonucleotide. All cDNA was treated with uracil-DNA glycosylase and then went through a first 18-cycle PCR with the universal primers M1SS and BC2_uni_R. The source study handled its data this way. Normalization of each sample was performed by random selection of 1 million high-quality reads, each carrying a distinct molecular identifier. Reads sharing molecular identifiers were discarded rather than binned into consensus sequences. MiTCR, run with a Q25 quality threshold and the strictest error-elimination algorithm, handled CDR3 identification, clonotype clustering and error correction. Lower-bound total TCR beta diversity was estimated with a nonparametric unseen species model using Euler transformation. TCRdb reran the public reads through fastp at Q25 and MiXCR, keeping productive beta chains. Each CDR3 protein appears once, grouped with its most common genes and DNA. These V and J calls are TCRdb output, not the study's own analysis. The sample yields 850,000 to 1,000,000 distinct CDR3 sequences; around 48% were counted once. In total, the top ten clones hold 10% to 15% of the sample.

Points the paper makes about the study in general: Estimates of total diversity based on one million sequenced T cells were regarded as lower bounds and as underestimates. Compared with the aged group, the long-lived group had more naive CD4+ T cells, fewer expanded clones and increased TCR diversity, a pattern suggesting age selection. Bulk unsorted PBMC profiling prevented conclusive comparison of naive and antigen-experienced compartments. Donor CMV infection status was unknown, potentially confounding age-related changes in expanded clonotypes. Observed TCR beta diversity correlated strongly with the percentage of naive T cells measured by flow cytometry. As age increased, observed TCR beta diversity per million T cells dropped in a roughly linear way, and a significant reduction was already evident by age around 41.

This clonotype was counted between two and nine times. It lacks a known antigen. No much larger clone exists at a distance of one base, and base qualities are not known. CDR1 and CDR2, per the germline V gene, are MGHDK and SYGVNS. The CDR3 runs 15 amino acids, cysteine and phenylalanine included. The sequence is cut down to CDR3 DNA, 45 bases in frame from base 1. V lost 1 base and J lost 1 base; the stretch between them is 10 bases long. Recombination connected TRBV25-1 to TRBJ1-2; the D gene is unclear. This clonotype originated in a man aged 30-40 years in good health. Sequenced input: blood. The CDR3 reads as follows: CASSEFADLNYGYTF. Here is the DNA: TGTGCCAGCAGTGAATTCGCAGATCTTAACTATGGCTACACCTTC.